These 5 T cell receptor beta chains share one sample of origin, sequenced in a study of blood T cell repertoires in COVID-19. Sequencing was performed with immunoSEQ multiplex PCR; in TCRdb, only in-frame clones are kept and a portion is missing. The sample shows about 45,000 clones, approximately 80% of them seen only once. The sequenced material came from peripheral blood. Receptor source: a human donor in a cohort sampled during active COVID-19.

This sequence joins TRBV7-9 and TRBJ2-1; unclear D gene. The CDR3 totals 13 residues. Trimming pared 1 base from V and 9 bases from J, leaving 10 bases between. From germline, CDR1 is SEHNR and CDR2 FQNEAQ (reference sequence). CDR3 coding DNA: TGTGCCAGCAGCTTAGAGCCCCCCGGTGAGCAGTTCTTC. Protein sequence: CASSLEPPGEQFF. Supplemented by reference TRBV7-9 and TRBJ2-1, the full variable domain reads DTGVSQNPRHKITKRGQNVTFRCDPISEHNRLYWYRQTLGQGPEFLTYFQNEAQLEKSRLLSDRFSAERPKGSFSTLEIQRTEQGDSAMYLCASSLEPPGEQFFGPGTRLTVL.

The rearrangement links TRBV5-1 to TRBJ2-5; possibly TRBD2 for D (5 bases). The V and J ends lost 2 bases and 0 bases respectively, with 14 bases between them. The CDR3 runs 16 residues. The V gene's germline CDR1 is SGHRS and CDR2 YFSETQ. CDR3 nucleotides: TGCGCCAGCAGCTTATCGGGGTCCCCTAACCAAGAGACCCAGTACTTC. Its protein product is CASSLSGSPNQETQYF.

The V call is TRBV7-3, the J call TRBJ2-1; 9 positions agree with TRBD2. The CDR3 contains 16 residues. V shed 2 bases, J shed 6 bases, and the junction held 8 bases outside the gene matches. From germline, CDR1 is SGHTA and CDR2 FQGTGA. The CDR3 nucleotides read TGTGCCAGCAGCTTAGAAGGGCCTAGCGGGACCAATGAGCAGTTCTTC. Encoded protein: CASSLEGPSGTNEQFF.

The gene calls are TRBV6-4 and TRBJ2-2; D call uncertain. Germline CDR1 MRHNA, CDR2 SNTAGT. The CDR3 is 12 residues long. V lost 6 bases, J lost 1 base, and 3 bases lay in between. CDR3 amino acids: CASRQNTGELFF. The CDR3 region has the DNA TGTGCCAGCAGACAGAACACCGGGGAGCTGTTTTTT.

This clone appeared a single time. In DNA form, the CDR3 reads TGCGCCAGCAGCCTACCTGGGAGTCGGGGAGGTGGGGAGACCCAGTACTTC. Its protein product is CASSLPGSRGGGETQYF. V is TRBV5-1 and J is TRBJ2-5, with D possibly matching TRBD2 (6 bases). Between the trimmed V and J ends, which lost 4 bases and 5 bases, there was a span of 24 bases. The CDR3 spans 17 residues. Germline V CDR1 and CDR2: SGHRS, YFSETQ.